This T cell receptor (beta chain) was captured in a study of T cell changes during pregnancy in multiple sclerosis. Libraries were prepared by immunoSEQ multiplex PCR; TCRdb keeps only in-frame clonotypes and omits some of them. The data contain about 100,000 clones, approximately 90% of them seen just once; the ten biggest clones take up around 0.8%. V gave up 3 bases and J gave up 0 bases; unmatched junction bases: 2. The V gene's germline CDR1 is SGHRS and CDR2 YFSETQ. The CDR3 spans 15 residues. This specimen consisted of peripheral blood, obtained in the third trimester of pregnancy. The source of this sequence is a female donor in good health, enrolled as a control in a pregnancy study. The rearrangement links TRBV5-1 to TRBJ1-1; 10 positions match TRBD1. The CDR3 loop reads CASSSDRGVNTEAFF. The CDR3 DNA is TGCGCCAGCAGCTCGGACAGGGGGGTGAACACTGAAGCTTTCTTT.